This T cell receptor beta chain was observed in a study of blood T cell repertoires in COVID-19. Study summary: Samples came from the United States, Italy and Spain, spanning acute and convalescent COVID-19. Sources were T cells, B-cell-depleted T cells, or PBMCs; the material itself was cDNA or gDNA.

Original handling: Reference gene primer amplification yielded estimated nucleated cell counts. Sequencing was performed with immunoSEQ multiplex PCR; in TCRdb, only in-frame clones are kept and a portion is missing. That table is the source of V, J and clone size, and D and trimming were worked out from the DNA. Found here are under 50,000 clones, approximately 85% of them singletons; the top ten hold over 20%. V lost 1 base and J 5 bases, leaving 12 bases between the germline ends. CDR3 size: 14 residues. Germline V gene sequence: CDR1 SGDLS, CDR2 YYNGEE. The sample consisted of peripheral blood. The sequence was obtained from a man between 70 and 80 years old with acute or convalescent COVID-19. The chain recombines TRBV9 with TRBJ2-5; no firm D call. The CDR3 DNA reads TGTGCCAGCAGCGTAAGAGCCCCTTCCGAGACCCAGTACTTC. It specifies CASSVRAPSETQYF.